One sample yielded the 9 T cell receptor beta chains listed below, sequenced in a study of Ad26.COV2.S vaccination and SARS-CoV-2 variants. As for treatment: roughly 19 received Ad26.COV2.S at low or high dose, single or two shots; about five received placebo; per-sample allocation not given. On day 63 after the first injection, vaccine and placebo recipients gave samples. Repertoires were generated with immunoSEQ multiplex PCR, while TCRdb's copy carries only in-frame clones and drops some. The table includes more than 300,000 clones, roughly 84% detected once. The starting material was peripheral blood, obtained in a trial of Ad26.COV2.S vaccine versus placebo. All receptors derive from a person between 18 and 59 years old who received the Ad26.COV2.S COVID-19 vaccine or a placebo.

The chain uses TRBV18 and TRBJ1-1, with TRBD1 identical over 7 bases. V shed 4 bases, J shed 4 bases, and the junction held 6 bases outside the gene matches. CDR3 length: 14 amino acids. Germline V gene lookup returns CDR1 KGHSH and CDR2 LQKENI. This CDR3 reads CASSLPDRSTEAFF. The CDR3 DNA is TGTGCCAGCTCACTCCCGGACAGGTCCACTGAAGCTTTCTTT.

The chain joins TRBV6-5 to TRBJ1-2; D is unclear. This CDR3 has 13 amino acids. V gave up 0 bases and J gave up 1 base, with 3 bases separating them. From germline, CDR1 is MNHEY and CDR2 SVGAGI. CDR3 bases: TGTGCCAGCAGTTACTCCAATAACTATGGCTACACCTTC. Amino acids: CASSYSNNYGYTF.

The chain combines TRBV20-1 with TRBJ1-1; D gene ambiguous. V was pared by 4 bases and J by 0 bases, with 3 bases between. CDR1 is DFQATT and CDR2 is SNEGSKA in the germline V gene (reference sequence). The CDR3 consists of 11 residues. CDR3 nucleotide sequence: TGCAGTGCTATAATGAACACTGAAGCTTTCTTT. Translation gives CSAIMNTEAFF.

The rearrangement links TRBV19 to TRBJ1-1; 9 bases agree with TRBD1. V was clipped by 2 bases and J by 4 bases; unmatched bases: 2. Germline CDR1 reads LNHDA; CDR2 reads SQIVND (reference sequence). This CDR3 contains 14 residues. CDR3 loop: CASSITDRGTEAFF. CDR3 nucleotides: TGTGCCAGTAGTATAACGGACAGGGGCACTGAAGCTTTCTTT.

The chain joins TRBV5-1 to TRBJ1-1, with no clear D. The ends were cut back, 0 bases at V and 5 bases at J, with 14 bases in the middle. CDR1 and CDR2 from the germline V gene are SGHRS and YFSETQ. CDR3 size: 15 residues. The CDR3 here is CASSLEVFGVTEAFF. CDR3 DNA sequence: TGCGCCAGCAGCTTGGAGGTGTTCGGGGTTACTGAAGCTTTCTTT.

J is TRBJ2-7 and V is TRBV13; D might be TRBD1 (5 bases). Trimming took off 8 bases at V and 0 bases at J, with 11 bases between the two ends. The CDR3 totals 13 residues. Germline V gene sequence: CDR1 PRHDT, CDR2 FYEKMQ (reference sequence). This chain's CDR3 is CASGRQSSYEQYF. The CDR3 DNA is TGTGCCAGCGGAAGACAGAGCTCCTACGAGCAGTACTTC.

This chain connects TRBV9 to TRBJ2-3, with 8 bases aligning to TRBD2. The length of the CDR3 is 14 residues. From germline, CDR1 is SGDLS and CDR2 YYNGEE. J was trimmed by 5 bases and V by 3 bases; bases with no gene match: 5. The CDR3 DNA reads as TGTGCCAGCAGCGGGACTAGCACTATAGATACGCAGTATTTT. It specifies CASSGTSTIDTQYF.

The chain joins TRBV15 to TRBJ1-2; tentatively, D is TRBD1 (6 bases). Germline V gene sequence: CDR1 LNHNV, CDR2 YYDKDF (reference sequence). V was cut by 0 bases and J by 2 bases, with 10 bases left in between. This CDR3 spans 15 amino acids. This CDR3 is CATSREVGGNYGYTF. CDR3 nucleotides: TGTGCCACCAGCAGAGAAGTAGGGGGAAACTATGGCTACACCTTC.

This chain's CDR3 is CASSLAATSFQGTQYF. The CDR3 DNA reads as TGTGCCAGCAGCTTAGCGGCGACGTCCTTCCAGGGGACCCAGTACTTC. The V call is TRBV7-2, the J call TRBJ2-5; tentative D call: TRBD1 (5 bases). The CDR3 length is 16 residues. V was clipped by 0 bases and J by 7 bases, with 18 bases between them. CDR1 and CDR2 from the germline V gene are SGHTA and FQGNSA.